Each of the 18 T cell receptor beta chains below was sequenced from the same sample in a study of technical replicates of blood from a few donors (dated by TCRdb to between 2016 and 2019). Library preparation was by the immunoSEQ multiplex PCR assay. The immuneACCESS repertoire file appears here via TCRdb, limited to in-frame rearrangements. These files lack a portion of the clones; in checked studies, under half of the deficit traces to unresolved V genes, and the cause of the others is not known. Within this sample are 75,000 to 100,000 clones, with 95% of them counted one time only. The ten largest account for just over 0.25% of the sample. Sequenced sample: T cells isolated from PBMCs. The receptors derive from a human donor in good health.

This clone was detected only a few times. The gene calls are TRBV13 and TRBJ1-1; D may be TRBD1 (5 bases). Trimming took 0 bases from V and 7 from J, leaving 9 bases between them. CDR3 length: 13 amino acids. Germline V gene lookup returns CDR1 PRHDT and CDR2 FYEKMQ (reference sequence). CDR3 amino acids: CASSLGSGREAFF. In DNA form, the CDR3 reads TGTGCCAGCAGCTTAGGCTCAGGGCGTGAAGCTTTCTTT.

This chain joins TRBV30 and TRBJ1-6; 11 nucleotides line up with TRBD1. V trimming: 2 bases; J trimming: 10 bases; junction bases outside the gene matches: 10. CDR3 size: 16 residues. Germline loops: CDR1 GTSNPN, CDR2 SVGIG (reference sequence). The CDR3 region has the DNA TGTGCCTGGAGTACGCCAGGACAGGGGGCTTGGTCACCCCTCCACTTT. This codes for CAWSTPGQGAWSPLHF.

The chain recombines TRBV27 with TRBJ2-1; D is unresolved. The CDR3 runs to 13 residues. Trimming cost V 6 bases and J 4 bases, with 10 bases left between them. Germline V gene sequence: CDR1 MNHEY, CDR2 SMNVEV (reference sequence). The CDR3 coding sequence is TGTGCCAGCAGCCCCCGGTATTACAATGAGCAGTTCTTC. Protein product: CASSPRYYNEQFF.

In DNA, the CDR3 is TGTGCCAGCAGCGTTGGACACTATAGCAATCAGCCCCAGCATTTT. It codes for CASSVGHYSNQPQHF. The gene calls are TRBV9 and TRBJ1-5, with D perhaps matching TRBD1 (5 bases). The CDR3 has 15 residues. Germline V gene lookup returns CDR1 SGDLS and CDR2 YYNGEE. Trimming shortened V by 2 bases and J by 0 bases, and 9 bases separated the two germline ends.

The V call is TRBV19, the J call TRBJ1-1, with a tentative D call TRBD1 (5 bases). The CDR3 loop spans 14 amino acids. Germline V CDR1 and CDR2: LNHDA, SQIVND (reference sequence). V lost 10 bases to trimming and J lost 0 bases, with 15 bases between them. The CDR3 coding sequence is TGTGCCACCCTAAAGACAGCATTGAACACTGAAGCTTTCTTT. Residues: CATLKTALNTEAFF.

This clone was recorded only once. V gene TRBV10-1 combines with J gene TRBJ2-3, with TRBD1 matching over 7 bases. Germline CDR1 and CDR2: WNHNN and SYGVQD (reference sequence). The CDR3 spans 15 residues. Trimming at V came to 2 bases and at J to 0 bases, leaving 2 bases not matched to a gene. The CDR3 DNA sequence: TGCGCCAGCAGTGAGGGGACAGCGAGCACAGATACGCAGTATTTT. Translated: CASSEGTASTDTQYF.

The chain carries TRBV27 and TRBJ2-5, with TRBD1 matching 7 bases. Germline assignment: CDR1 MNHEY and CDR2 SMNVEV (reference sequence). The CDR3 runs 16 residues. V lost 10 bases to trimming and J lost 5 bases; unmatched junction nucleotides: 19. The CDR3 loop reads CATSRGRGRFKETQYF. CDR3 bases: TGTGCCACTTCGAGAGGTAGGGGGCGATTTAAGGAGACCCAGTACTTC.

The CDR3 bases are TGTGCCAGCAGCTACGGCCCGGGAGACTATGAAAAACTGTTTTTT. Its protein is CASSYGPGDYEKLFF. The rearrangement uses TRBV7-6 and TRBJ1-4; no definite D call. This CDR3 contains 15 residues. Trimming left V 4 bases short and J 6 bases short, with 15 bases between. Germline values: CDR1 SGHVS, CDR2 FNYEAQ.

V is TRBV19 and J is TRBJ2-7; 9 bases are a match to TRBD2. With 6 bases clipped from V and 2 bases from J, the junction kept 5 bases outside the gene matches. This CDR3 contains 14 residues. Germline loops: CDR1 LNHDA, CDR2 SQIVND (reference sequence). The CDR3 nucleotides are TGTGCCAGTAGGACTAGCGGAGACCCCTACGAGCAGTACTTC. Protein product: CASRTSGDPYEQYF.

The rearrangement joins TRBV6-1 to TRBJ1-1; no firm D call. The CDR3 is 13 residues long. Looked up from germline, CDR1 is MNHNS and CDR2 is SASEGT. The V and J ends lost 3 bases and 1 base respectively, with 6 bases between them. Written as DNA, the CDR3 is TGTGCCAGCAGTGACCGGGAGAACACTGAAGCTTTCTTT. It codes for CASSDRENTEAFF.

This chain uses TRBV4-1 with TRBJ1-5; D possibly corresponds to TRBD1 (6 bases). Germline V gene lookup returns CDR1 MGHRA and CDR2 YSYEKL. V lost 3 bases to trimming and J lost 3 bases, with 12 bases between them. This CDR3 comprises 15 residues. CDR3 protein: CASSQIQGTNQPQHF. The CDR3 DNA reads as TGCGCCAGCAGCCAGATACAGGGTACCAATCAGCCCCAGCATTTT.

CDR3: CASSFGTESSYEQYF. Written as DNA, the CDR3 is TGTGCCAGCAGTTTCGGGACAGAAAGCTCCTACGAGCAGTACTTC. V and J are TRBV28 and TRBJ2-7; 7 nucleotides agree with TRBD1. This CDR3 spans 15 amino acids. The germline V gene has CDR1 MDHEN and CDR2 SYDVKM. The V gene end was trimmed by 3 bases and the J gene end by 0 bases; junction bases not matched to a gene: 5.

The genes are TRBV7-9 and TRBJ2-7, with D perhaps matching TRBD2 (5 bases). Trimming took 5 bases from V and 2 from J, leaving 13 bases between them. The CDR3 covers 14 residues. Germline CDR1 SEHNR, CDR2 FQNEAQ (reference sequence). CDR3 sequence reads: CASSGRTETYEQYF. CDR3 nucleotide sequence: TGTGCCAGCAGCGGTCGGACTGAGACCTACGAGCAGTACTTC.

The chain couples TRBV27 to TRBJ2-7; D possibly corresponds to TRBD1 (5 bases). CDR3 length equals 12 residues. Germline assignment: CDR1 MNHEY and CDR2 SMNVEV (reference sequence). V was clipped by 8 bases and J by 4 bases, with 12 bases between them. CDR3 region: CASGPRGYEQYF. The CDR3 coding sequence is TGTGCCAGCGGGCCAAGGGGATACGAGCAGTACTTC.

The rearrangement uses TRBV6-5 and TRBJ2-2, with D tentatively TRBD1 (5 bases). Germline CDR1 reads MNHEY; CDR2 reads SVGAGI. V dropped 6 bases and J dropped 0 bases, with 11 bases sitting between them. This CDR3 region has 15 residues. The CDR3 here is CASSRDSPNTGELFF. Written as DNA, the CDR3 is TGTGCCAGCAGCAGAGACAGTCCGAACACCGGGGAGCTGTTTTTT.

The genes are TRBV19 and TRBJ1-3, with unresolved D. Germline V lookup: CDR1 LNHDA, CDR2 SQIVND (reference sequence). The V end lost 3 bases, the J end lost 0 bases, and 15 bases lay between the germline ends. The length of the CDR3 is 17 residues. The CDR3 coding sequence is TGTGCCAGTAGTATGCAGGTCTCTCGGATCTCTGGAAACACCATATATTTT. Amino acids: CASSMQVSRISGNTIYF.

The chain is built from TRBV5-1 and TRBJ2-3; a possible D gene is TRBD1 (6 bases). The germline V gene encodes CDR1 SGHRS and CDR2 YFSETQ. The CDR3 runs to 16 residues. Trimming left V 6 bases short and J 0 bases short, with 17 bases between. CDR3 in DNA: TGCGCCAGCACCCTTGGGTGGACAGCGAGCACAGATACGCAGTATTTT. Translated: CASTLGWTASTDTQYF.

V is TRBV19 and J is TRBJ1-5; the D gene is possibly TRBD1 (6 bases). From germline, CDR1 is LNHDA and CDR2 SQIVND (reference sequence). The V end lost 9 bases, the J end lost 3 bases, and 18 bases lay between the germline ends. The CDR3 runs to 15 residues. The CDR3 is CASGNRAVDNQPQHF. In DNA, the CDR3 is TGTGCCAGCGGGAACAGGGCTGTGGACAATCAGCCCCAGCATTTT. The variable domain in full, completed from reference TRBV19 and TRBJ1-5, reads DGGITQSPKYLFRKEGQNVTLSCEQNLNHDAMYWYRQDPGQGLRLIYYSQIVNDFQKGDIAEGYSVSREKKESFPLTVTSAQKNPTAFYLCASGNRAVDNQPQHFGDGTRLSIL.